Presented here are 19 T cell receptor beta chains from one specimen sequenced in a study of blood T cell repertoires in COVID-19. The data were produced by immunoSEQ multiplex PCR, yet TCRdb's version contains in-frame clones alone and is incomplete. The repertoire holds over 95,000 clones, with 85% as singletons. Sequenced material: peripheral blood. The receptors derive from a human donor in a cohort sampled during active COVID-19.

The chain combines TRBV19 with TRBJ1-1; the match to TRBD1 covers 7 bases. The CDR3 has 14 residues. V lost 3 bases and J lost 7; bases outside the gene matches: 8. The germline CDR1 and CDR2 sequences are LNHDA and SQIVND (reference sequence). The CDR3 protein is CASSIGQARYEAFF. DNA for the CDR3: TGTGCCAGTAGTATCGGACAGGCCCGCTATGAAGCTTTCTTT. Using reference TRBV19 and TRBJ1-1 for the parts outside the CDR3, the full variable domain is DGGITQSPKYLFRKEGQNVTLSCEQNLNHDAMYWYRQDPGQGLRLIYYSQIVNDFQKGDIAEGYSVSREKKESFPLTVTSAQKNPTAFYLCASSIGQARYEAFFGQGTRLTVV.

CDR3 protein: CSAPRDGYTF. In DNA, the CDR3 is TGCAGTGCCCCCCGGGATGGCTACACCTTC. The rearrangement uses TRBV20-1 and TRBJ1-2; the D is unclear. The germline V gene has CDR1 DFQATT and CDR2 SNEGSKA (reference sequence). The CDR3 is 10 residues long. Between the trimmed V and J ends, which lost 6 bases and 6 bases, there was a span of 8 bases.

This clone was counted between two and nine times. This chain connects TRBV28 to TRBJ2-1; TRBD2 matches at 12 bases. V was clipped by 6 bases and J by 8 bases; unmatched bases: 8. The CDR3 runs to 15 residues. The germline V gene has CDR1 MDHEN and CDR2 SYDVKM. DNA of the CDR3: TGTGCCAGCAGCGCCTCTAGCGGGGGGGCCCATGAGCAGTTCTTC. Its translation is CASSASSGGAHEQFF.

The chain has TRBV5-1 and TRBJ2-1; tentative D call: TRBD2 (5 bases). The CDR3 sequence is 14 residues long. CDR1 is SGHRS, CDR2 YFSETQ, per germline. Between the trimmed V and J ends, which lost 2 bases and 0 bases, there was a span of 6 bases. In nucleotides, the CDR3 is TGCGCCAGCAGCTTTGGGAGCTCCTACAATGAGCAGTTCTTC. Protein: CASSFGSSYNEQFF.

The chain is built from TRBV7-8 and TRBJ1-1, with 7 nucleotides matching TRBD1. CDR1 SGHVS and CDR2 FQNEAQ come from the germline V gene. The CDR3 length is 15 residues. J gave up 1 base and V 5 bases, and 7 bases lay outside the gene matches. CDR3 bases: TGTGCCAGCAGCATCGTAGGGACAGAGAACACTGAAGCTTTCTTT. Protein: CASSIVGTENTEAFF.

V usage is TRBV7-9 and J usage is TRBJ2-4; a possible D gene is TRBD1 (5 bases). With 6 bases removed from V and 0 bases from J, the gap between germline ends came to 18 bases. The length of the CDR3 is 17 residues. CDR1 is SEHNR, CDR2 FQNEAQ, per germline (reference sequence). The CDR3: CASRPMTDLLAKNIQYF. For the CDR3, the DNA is TGTGCCAGCAGACCAATGACAGACTTACTAGCCAAAAACATTCAGTACTTC.

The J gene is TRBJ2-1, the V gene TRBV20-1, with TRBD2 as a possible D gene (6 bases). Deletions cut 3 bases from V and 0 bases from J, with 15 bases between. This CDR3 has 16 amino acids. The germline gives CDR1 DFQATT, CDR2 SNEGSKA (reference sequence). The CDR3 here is CSASPQLASSYNEQFF. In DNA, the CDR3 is TGCAGTGCTAGTCCCCAACTAGCATCCTCCTACAATGAGCAGTTCTTC.

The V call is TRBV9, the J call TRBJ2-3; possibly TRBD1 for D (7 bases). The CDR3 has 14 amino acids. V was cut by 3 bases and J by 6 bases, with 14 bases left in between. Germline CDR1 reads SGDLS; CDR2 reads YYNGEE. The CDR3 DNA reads TGTGCCAGCAGCGAGGAGGGGGCAGAGGATACGCAGTATTTT. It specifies CASSEEGAEDTQYF.

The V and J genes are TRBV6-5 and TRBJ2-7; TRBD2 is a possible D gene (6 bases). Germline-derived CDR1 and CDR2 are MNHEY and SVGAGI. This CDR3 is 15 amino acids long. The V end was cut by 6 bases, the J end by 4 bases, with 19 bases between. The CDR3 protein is CASSPDGAGNYEQYF. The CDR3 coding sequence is TGTGCCAGCAGCCCGGACGGGGCGGGGAATTACGAGCAGTACTTC.

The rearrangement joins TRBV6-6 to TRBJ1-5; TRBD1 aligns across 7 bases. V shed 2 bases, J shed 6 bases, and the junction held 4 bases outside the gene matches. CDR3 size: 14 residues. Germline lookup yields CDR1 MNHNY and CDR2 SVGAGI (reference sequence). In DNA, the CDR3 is TGTGCCAGCAGTTACGGGGACAGTACTCAGCCCCAGCATTTT. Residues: CASSYGDSTQPQHF.

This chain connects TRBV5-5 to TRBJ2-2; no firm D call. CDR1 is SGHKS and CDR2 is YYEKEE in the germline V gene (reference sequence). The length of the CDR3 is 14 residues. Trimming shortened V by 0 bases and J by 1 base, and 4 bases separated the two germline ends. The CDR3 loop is CASSLGLNTGELFF. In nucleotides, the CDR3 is TGTGCCAGCAGCTTGGGTCTGAACACCGGGGAGCTGTTTTTT.

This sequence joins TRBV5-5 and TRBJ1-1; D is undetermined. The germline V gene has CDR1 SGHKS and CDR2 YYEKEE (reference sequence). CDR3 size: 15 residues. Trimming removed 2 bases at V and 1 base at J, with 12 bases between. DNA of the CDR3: TGTGCCAGCAGCTTACTTCTGACACCGAACACTGAAGCTTTCTTT. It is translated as CASSLLLTPNTEAFF.

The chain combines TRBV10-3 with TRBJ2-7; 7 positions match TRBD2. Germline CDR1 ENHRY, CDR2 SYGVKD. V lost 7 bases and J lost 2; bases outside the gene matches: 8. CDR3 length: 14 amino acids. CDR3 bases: TGTGCCATCAAGGACGGGGGGACCGCCTACGAGCAGTACTTC. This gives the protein CAIKDGGTAYEQYF.

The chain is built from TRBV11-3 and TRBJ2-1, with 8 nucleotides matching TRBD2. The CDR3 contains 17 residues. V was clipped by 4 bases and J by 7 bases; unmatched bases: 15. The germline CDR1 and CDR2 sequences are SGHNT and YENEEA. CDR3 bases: TGTGCCAGCAGCTCTAGCCGTGGGCGGGGGGCGGATAATGAGCAGTTCTTC. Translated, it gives CASSSSRGRGADNEQFF.

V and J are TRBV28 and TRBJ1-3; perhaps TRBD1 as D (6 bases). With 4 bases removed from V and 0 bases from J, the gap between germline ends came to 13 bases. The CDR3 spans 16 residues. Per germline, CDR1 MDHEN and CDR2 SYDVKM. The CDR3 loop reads CASSSGQFTSGNTIYF. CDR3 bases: TGTGCCAGCAGTTCCGGACAGTTTACCTCTGGAAACACCATATATTTT.

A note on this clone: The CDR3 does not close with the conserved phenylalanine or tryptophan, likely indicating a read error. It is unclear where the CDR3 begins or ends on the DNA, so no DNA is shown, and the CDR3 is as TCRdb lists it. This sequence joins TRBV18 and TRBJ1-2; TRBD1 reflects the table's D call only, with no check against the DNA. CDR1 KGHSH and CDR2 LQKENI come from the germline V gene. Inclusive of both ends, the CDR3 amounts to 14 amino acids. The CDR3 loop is CASSPNLGTGELLE.

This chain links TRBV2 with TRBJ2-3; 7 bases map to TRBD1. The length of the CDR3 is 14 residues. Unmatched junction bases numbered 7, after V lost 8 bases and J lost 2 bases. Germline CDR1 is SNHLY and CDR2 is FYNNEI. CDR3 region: CASSGTVITDTQYF. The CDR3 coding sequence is TGTGCCAGCTCCGGGACAGTGATCACAGATACGCAGTATTTT.

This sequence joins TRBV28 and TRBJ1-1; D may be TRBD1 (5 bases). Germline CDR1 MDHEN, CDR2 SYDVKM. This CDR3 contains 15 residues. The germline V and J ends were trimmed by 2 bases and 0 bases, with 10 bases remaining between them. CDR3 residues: CASSLGGTVNTEAFF. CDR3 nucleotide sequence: TGTGCCAGCAGTTTAGGAGGGACGGTGAACACTGAAGCTTTCTTT.

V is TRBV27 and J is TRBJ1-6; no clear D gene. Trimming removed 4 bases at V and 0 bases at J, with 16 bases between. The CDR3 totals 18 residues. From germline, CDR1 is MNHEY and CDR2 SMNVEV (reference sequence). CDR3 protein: CASSSPRTWSSYNSPLHF. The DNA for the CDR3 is TGTGCCAGCAGTTCACCCCGGACTTGGAGCTCCTATAATTCACCCCTCCACTTT.